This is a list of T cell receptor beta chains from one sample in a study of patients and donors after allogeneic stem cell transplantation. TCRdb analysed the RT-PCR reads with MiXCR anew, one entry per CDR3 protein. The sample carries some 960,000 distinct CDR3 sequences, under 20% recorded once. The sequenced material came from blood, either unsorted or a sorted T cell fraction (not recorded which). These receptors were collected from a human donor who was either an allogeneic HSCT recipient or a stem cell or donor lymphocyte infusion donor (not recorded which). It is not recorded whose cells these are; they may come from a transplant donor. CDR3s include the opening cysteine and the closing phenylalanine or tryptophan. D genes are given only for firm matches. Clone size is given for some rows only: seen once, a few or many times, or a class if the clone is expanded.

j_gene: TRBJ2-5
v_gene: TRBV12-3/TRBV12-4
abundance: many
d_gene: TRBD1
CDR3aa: CASSGQGLETQYF
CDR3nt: TGCGCCAGCAGCGGACAGGGGTTGGAGACCCAGTACTTC

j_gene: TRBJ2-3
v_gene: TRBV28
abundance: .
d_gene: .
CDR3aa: CASSFSRRSTDTQYF
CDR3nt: TGTGCCAGCAGTTTTAGTCGTCGGAGCACAGATACGCAGTATTTT

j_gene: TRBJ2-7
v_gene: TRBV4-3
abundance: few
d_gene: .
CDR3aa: CASSQDNGYYEQYF
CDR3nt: TGCGCCAGCAGCCAAGATAATGGGTACTACGAGCAGTACTTC

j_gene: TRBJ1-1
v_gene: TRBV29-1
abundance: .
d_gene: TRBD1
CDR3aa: CSGTSTGTVLTEAFF
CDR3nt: TGCAGCGGCACCTCAACCGGGACAGTACTCACTGAAGCTTTCTTT

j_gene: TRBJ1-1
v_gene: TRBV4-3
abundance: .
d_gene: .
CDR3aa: CASSQAPGGNTEAFF
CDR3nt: TGCGCCAGCAGCCAAGCTCCGGGGGGGAACACTGAAGCTTTCTTT

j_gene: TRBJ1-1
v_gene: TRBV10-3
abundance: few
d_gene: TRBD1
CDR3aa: CAISESGRGRMNTEAFF
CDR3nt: TGTGCCATCAGTGAGTCGGGAAGGGGGCGCATGAACACTGAAGCTTTCTTT

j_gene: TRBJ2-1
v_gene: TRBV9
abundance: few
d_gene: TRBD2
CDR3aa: CASSVEPPGLGVYEQFF
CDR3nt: TGTGCCAGCAGCGTAGAGCCTCCGGGACTAGGGGTGTATGAGCAGTTCTTC

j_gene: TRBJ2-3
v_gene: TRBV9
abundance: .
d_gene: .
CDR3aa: CASSVEDSTDTQYF
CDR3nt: TGTGCCAGCAGCGTTGAGGACTCCACAGATACGCAGTATTTT

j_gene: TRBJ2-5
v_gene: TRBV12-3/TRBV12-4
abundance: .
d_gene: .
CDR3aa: CASTLGSDIQETQYF
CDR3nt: TGTGCCAGCACCTTGGGGAGCGACATTCAAGAGACCCAGTACTTC

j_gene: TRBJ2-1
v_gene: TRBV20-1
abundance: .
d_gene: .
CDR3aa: CSARDFGGDLDGDEQFF
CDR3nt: TGCAGTGCTAGAGATTTCGGAGGGGACCTCGATGGCGATGAGCAGTTCTTC

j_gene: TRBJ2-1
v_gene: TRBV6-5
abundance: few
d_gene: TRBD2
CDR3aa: CASSYGRGAYNEQFF
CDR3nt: TGTGCCAGCAGTTATGGGCGGGGGGCCTACAATGAGCAGTTCTTC

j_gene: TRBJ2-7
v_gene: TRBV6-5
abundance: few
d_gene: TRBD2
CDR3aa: CASSYSERSGGEQYF
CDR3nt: TGTGCCAGCAGTTACTCGGAAAGATCGGGGGGCGAGCAGTACTTC

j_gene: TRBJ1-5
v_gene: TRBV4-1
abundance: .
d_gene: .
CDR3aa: CASSQDGGGSNQPQHF
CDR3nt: TGCGCCAGCAGCCAAGATGGGGGGGGTAGCAATCAGCCCCAGCATTTT

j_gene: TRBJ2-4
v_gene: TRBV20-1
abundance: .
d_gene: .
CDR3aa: CSARDALREAKNIQYF
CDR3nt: TGCAGTGCTAGAGATGCCTTGCGGGAAGCCAAAAACATTCAGTACTTC

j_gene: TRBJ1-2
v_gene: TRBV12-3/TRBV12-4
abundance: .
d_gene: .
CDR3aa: CASSPLGGANGYTF
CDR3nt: TGTGCCAGCAGCCCCCTCGGGGGCGCAAATGGCTACACCTTC

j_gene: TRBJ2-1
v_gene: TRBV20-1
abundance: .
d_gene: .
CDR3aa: CSAPPPVGPRGNEQFF
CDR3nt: TGCAGTGCTCCCCCCCCCGTAGGACCCAGAGGGAATGAGCAGTTCTTC

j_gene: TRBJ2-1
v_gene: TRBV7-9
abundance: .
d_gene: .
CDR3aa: CASSLPTGLSSYNEQFF
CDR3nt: TGTGCCAGCAGCTTACCGACGGGACTCAGCTCCTACAATGAGCAGTTCTTC

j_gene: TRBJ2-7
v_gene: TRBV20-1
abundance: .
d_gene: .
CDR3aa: CSAKRIRALYEQYF
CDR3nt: TGCAGTGCTAAGAGGATCCGCGCGTTATACGAGCAGTACTTC

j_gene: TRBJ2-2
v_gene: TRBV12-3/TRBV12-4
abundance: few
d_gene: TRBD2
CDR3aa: CASSFGTSGGAAGELFF
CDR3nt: TGTGCCAGCAGTTTTGGGACTAGCGGGGGGGCCGCCGGGGAGCTGTTTTTT

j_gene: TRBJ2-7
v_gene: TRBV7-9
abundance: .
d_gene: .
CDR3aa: CASSPPGEYYEQYF
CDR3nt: TGTGCCAGCAGCCCCCCTGGGGAGTACTACGAGCAGTACTTC

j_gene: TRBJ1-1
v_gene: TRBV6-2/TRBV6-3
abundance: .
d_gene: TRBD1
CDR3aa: CASSLWTGPTTGTEAFF
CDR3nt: TGTGCCAGCAGTCTCTGGACAGGTCCCACCACAGGGACTGAAGCTTTCTTT

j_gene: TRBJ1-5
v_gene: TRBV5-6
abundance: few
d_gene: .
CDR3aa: CASSLGPPGWSNQPQHF
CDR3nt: TGTGCCAGCAGCTTGGGCCCGCCGGGTTGGAGCAATCAGCCCCAGCATTTT

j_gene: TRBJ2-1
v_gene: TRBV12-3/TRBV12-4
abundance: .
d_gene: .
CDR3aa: CASSLGPGGNEQFF
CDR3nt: TGTGCCAGCAGTTTAGGGCCCGGGGGCAATGAGCAGTTCTTC

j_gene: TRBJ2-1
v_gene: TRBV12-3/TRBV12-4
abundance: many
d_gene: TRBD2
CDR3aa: CASSMIGGLAPGEQFF
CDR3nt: TGTGCCAGCAGTATGATCGGGGGACTAGCCCCCGGAGAGCAGTTCTTC

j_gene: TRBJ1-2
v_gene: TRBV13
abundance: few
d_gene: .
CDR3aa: CASSPRQAPAYGYTF
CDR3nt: TGTGCCAGCAGCCCTCGACAGGCCCCCGCCTATGGCTACACCTTC

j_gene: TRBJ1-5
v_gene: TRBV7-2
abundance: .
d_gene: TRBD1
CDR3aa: CASSGDRGGSQPQHF
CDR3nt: TGTGCCAGCAGCGGGGACAGGGGCGGGAGTCAGCCCCAGCATTTT

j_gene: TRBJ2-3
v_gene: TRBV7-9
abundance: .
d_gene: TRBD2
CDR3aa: CASSPGSGSTDTQYF
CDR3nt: TGTGCCAGCAGCCCAGGTAGCGGGAGCACAGATACGCAGTATTTT

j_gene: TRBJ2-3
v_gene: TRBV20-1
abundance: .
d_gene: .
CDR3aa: CSARDVQADTQYF
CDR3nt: TGCAGTGCTAGAGATGTTCAGGCAGATACGCAGTATTTT